One sample yielded the 28 T cell receptor beta chains listed below, sequenced in a study of blood T cell repertoires in COVID-19. The assay was immunoSEQ multiplex PCR, and TCRdb's table has in-frame clones only and misses some. The sample shows 100,000 to 150,000 clones, 87% of them seen only once. What was sequenced was peripheral blood. The origin of the receptors is a human donor in a cohort sampled during active COVID-19.

The chain uses TRBV19 and TRBJ1-4; no definite D call. Trimming took 8 bases from V and 4 from J, leaving 11 bases between them. The CDR3 extends over 13 amino acids. Germline V gene sequence: CDR1 LNHDA, CDR2 SQIVND (reference sequence). The chain's CDR3 is CASGTGGNEKLFF. DNA of the CDR3: TGTGCCAGTGGAACGGGTGGTAATGAAAAACTGTTTTTT.

V and J are TRBV5-4 and TRBJ1-2; 12 bases match TRBD1. Germline assignment: CDR1 SGHNT and CDR2 YYREEE (reference sequence). This CDR3 region has 15 residues. Trimming removed 3 bases from V and 6 bases from J; junction bases left unmatched: 6. The CDR3 sequence: CASSSRGQGAHGYTF. The CDR3 DNA reads TGTGCCAGCAGCTCGCGGGGACAGGGGGCCCATGGCTACACCTTC.

This rearrangement joins TRBV28 to TRBJ1-2; TRBD1 is a possible D gene (6 bases). The CDR3 is 12 amino acids. Germline V CDR1 and CDR2: MDHEN, SYDVKM. Trimming took 5 bases from V and 2 from J, leaving 6 bases between them. The CDR3: CASSGQNYGYTF. DNA for the CDR3: TGTGCCAGCAGTGGACAGAACTATGGCTACACCTTC.

This clone is a singleton in its sample. This rearrangement joins TRBV7-3 to TRBJ2-5; perhaps TRBD1 as D (6 bases). This CDR3 contains 14 residues. Trimming stripped 0 bases from V and 3 bases from J, with 8 bases between. The germline CDR1 and CDR2 sequences are SGHTA and FQGTGA. The CDR3 spells CASSLTGTKETQYF. In nucleotides, the CDR3 is TGTGCCAGCAGCTTAACAGGGACAAAAGAGACCCAGTACTTC.

Written as DNA, the CDR3 is TGTGCCAGCAGGGAGACTAGCGGGAGGGATCCCGGGGAGCTGTTTTTT. This encodes CASRETSGRDPGELFF. This chain links TRBV9 with TRBJ2-2; 14 nucleotides line up with TRBD2. The CDR3 sequence is 16 residues long. Germline CDR1 and CDR2: SGDLS and YYNGEE. Trimming removed 5 bases from V and 6 bases from J; junction bases left unmatched: 6.

This clone was picked up many times. The rearrangement links TRBV27 to TRBJ2-7, with a possible D match to TRBD2 (6 bases). The CDR3 has 15 amino acids. The V end lost 1 base, the J end lost 2 bases, and 12 bases lay between the germline ends. The germline gives CDR1 MNHEY, CDR2 SMNVEV (reference sequence). The CDR3 coding sequence is TGTGCCAGCAGTTTATTAACTAGCAGAGCCTACGAGCAGTACTTC. Its translation is CASSLLTSRAYEQYF.

V and J are TRBV29-1 and TRBJ2-7; possibly TRBD2 for D (7 bases). Germline V gives CDR1 SQVTM, CDR2 ANQGSEA. The ends were cut back, 4 bases at V and 5 bases at J, with 12 bases in the middle. The CDR3 is 12 residues long. The CDR3: CSVVGGGHEQYF. The DNA for the CDR3 is TGCAGCGTTGTTGGCGGGGGCCACGAGCAGTACTTC.

As concerns this clone: The germline gene is not matched at one end of the junction; a read error may be the cause. CDR3 protein: CASSALVGSNRF. CDR3 in DNA: TGTGCCAGCAGTGCCCTCGTCGGGAGCAACCGCTTT. The chain employs TRBV28 and TRBJ2-3, with D possibly matching TRBD2 (6 bases). The CDR3 covers 12 residues. Germline V gene sequence: CDR1 MDHEN, CDR2 SYDVKM.

The chain is built from TRBV7-9 and TRBJ2-3; tentatively, D is TRBD1 (5 bases). This CDR3 is built from 17 residues. Germline CDR1 is SEHNR and CDR2 is FQNEAQ (reference sequence). V lost 2 bases, J lost 3 bases, and 18 bases lay in between. For the CDR3, the DNA is TGTGCCAGCAGCTTATTGGGGTGGATGAAGGGGACAGATACGCAGTATTTT. This gives the protein CASSLLGWMKGTDTQYF. Supplemented by reference TRBV7-9 and TRBJ2-3, the full variable domain reads DTGVSQNPRHKITKRGQNVTFRCDPISEHNRLYWYRQTLGQGPEFLTYFQNEAQLEKSRLLSDRFSAERPKGSFSTLEIQRTEQGDSAMYLCASSLLGWMKGTDTQYFGPGTRLTVL.

The chain carries TRBV9 and TRBJ2-7; tentative D call: TRBD2 (5 bases). V was pared by 1 base and J by 3 bases, with 14 bases between. The CDR3 consists of 15 residues. Germline loops: CDR1 SGDLS, CDR2 YYNGEE. The DNA for the CDR3 is TGTGCCAGCAGCGTATCTCCGGGAACCCACTACGAGCAGTACTTC. It codes for CASSVSPGTHYEQYF. The full variable domain, its missing parts supplied by reference TRBV9 and TRBJ2-7, is DSGVTQTPKHLITATGQRVTLRCSPRSGDLSVYWYQQSLDQGLQFLIQYYNGEERAKGNILERFSAQQFPDLHSELNLSSLELGDSALYFCASSVSPGTHYEQYFGPGTRLTVT.

This chain uses TRBV7-7 with TRBJ2-7, with 7 bases lining up with TRBD1. Trimming at V came to 2 bases and at J to 5 bases, leaving 6 bases not matched to a gene. Germline V gene lookup returns CDR1 SSHAT and CDR2 FNYEAQ (reference sequence). The CDR3 contains 14 residues. In DNA, the CDR3 is TGTGCCAGCAGCTTAAATCAGGGGGTGGACGAGCAGTACTTC. Translation gives CASSLNQGVDEQYF. Full variable domain (remainder filled in from reference TRBV7-7 and TRBJ2-7): GAGVSQSPRYKVTKRGQDVTLRCDPISSHATLYWYQQALGQGPEFLTYFNYEAQPDKSGLPSDRFSAERPEGSISTLTIQRTEQRDSAMYRCASSLNQGVDEQYFGPGTRLTVT.

V usage is TRBV6-5 and J usage is TRBJ1-5; no clear D. In germline, CDR1 is MNHEY, CDR2 SVGAGI. This CDR3 is 15 amino acids long. V was clipped by 4 bases and J by 4 bases, with 14 bases between them. CDR3 residues: CASSSQPRENQPQHF. DNA for the CDR3: TGTGCCAGCAGTTCCCAACCCCGGGAGAATCAGCCCCAGCATTTT.

This rearrangement joins TRBV9 to TRBJ2-5; 10 bases are a match to TRBD2. This CDR3 contains 15 residues. Germline assignment: CDR1 SGDLS and CDR2 YYNGEE. V was pared by 2 bases and J by 0 bases, with 1 base of the junction left unmatched. CDR3 residues: CASSVGLADQETQYF. Here the CDR3 DNA reads TGTGCCAGCAGCGTCGGACTAGCGGACCAAGAGACCCAGTACTTC.

This chain connects TRBV9 to TRBJ1-2; the D gene is possibly TRBD1 (6 bases). The germline V gene has CDR1 SGDLS and CDR2 YYNGEE. V was clipped by 4 bases and J by 0 bases, with 16 bases between them. This CDR3 has 16 amino acids. CDR3 nucleotide sequence: TGTGCCAGCAGCCCCTCCGGGGGGCGGACTAACTATGGCTACACCTTC. This sequence encodes CASSPSGGRTNYGYTF. Variable domain in full (rest from reference TRBV9 and TRBJ1-2): DSGVTQTPKHLITATGQRVTLRCSPRSGDLSVYWYQQSLDQGLQFLIQYYNGEERAKGNILERFSAQQFPDLHSELNLSSLELGDSALYFCASSPSGGRTNYGYTFGSGTRLTVV.

The CDR3 region is CASSMGQGSEGYTF. In nucleotides, the CDR3 is TGTGCCAGTAGTATGGGGCAGGGGAGTGAGGGCTACACCTTC. The chain joins TRBV19 to TRBJ1-2, with D tentatively TRBD1 (6 bases). V shed 3 bases and J shed 8 bases, with 16 bases lying between them. Germline values: CDR1 LNHDA, CDR2 SQIVND (reference sequence). The CDR3 contains 14 residues.

The chain links TRBV14 to TRBJ2-1; 8 bases agree with TRBD2. The CDR3 loop spans 15 amino acids. V was clipped by 3 bases and J by 9 bases; unmatched bases: 10. Per germline, CDR1 SGHDN and CDR2 FVKESK. Written as DNA, the CDR3 is TGTGCCAGCAGCCATAAAGCGGGAGTGGCGTTTGAGCAGTTCTTC. As protein: CASSHKAGVAFEQFF.

The chain employs TRBV11-3 and TRBJ2-7; possibly TRBD1 for D (6 bases). Germline V lookup: CDR1 SGHNT, CDR2 YENEEA. CDR3 length: 12 amino acids. V dropped 6 bases and J dropped 7 bases, with 13 bases sitting between them. The CDR3 DNA sequence: TGTGCCAGCAGTCCAGGACAGTGGGAGCAGTACTTC. Encoded protein: CASSPGQWEQYF.

In DNA form, the CDR3 reads TGTGCCAGCAGCCGCCGGGACAGGGGGGGCGAGCAGTACTTC. It codes for CASSRRDRGGEQYF. The chain recombines TRBV3-1 (or the pseudogene TRBV3-2) with TRBJ2-7, with TRBD1 identical over 11 bases. V lost 4 bases to trimming and J lost 6 bases; unmatched junction nucleotides: 5. Germline CDR1 LGHDT, CDR2 YNNKEL (reference sequence). CDR3 length equals 14 residues.

This sequence joins TRBV6-5 and TRBJ2-5, with 8 bases matching TRBD2. The CDR3 extends over 14 amino acids. Per germline, CDR1 MNHEY and CDR2 SVGAGI. Trimming removed 6 bases from V and 5 bases from J; junction bases left unmatched: 8. CDR3 sequence: CASRLKAGVETQYF. The CDR3 region has the DNA TGTGCCAGCAGACTAAAAGCGGGAGTGGAGACCCAGTACTTC.

This clone turned up a few times. The chain's CDR3 is CASSQNRGQWGNEQFF. The DNA of the CDR3 is TGTGCCAGCAGCCAAAACAGGGGGCAATGGGGCAATGAGCAGTTCTTC. The chain uses TRBV3-1 (or the pseudogene TRBV3-2) and TRBJ2-1; 9 nucleotides agree with TRBD1. CDR3 size: 16 residues. V lost 2 bases to trimming and J lost 6 bases; unmatched junction nucleotides: 8. Germline lookup yields CDR1 LGHDT and CDR2 YNNKEL (reference sequence).

The gene calls are TRBV6-5 and TRBJ2-2; 7 bases are shared with TRBD1. CDR1 MNHEY and CDR2 SVGAGI come from the germline V gene. The CDR3 runs to 15 residues. With V trimmed by 2 bases and J by 0 bases, 0 bases remained unmatched. The CDR3 is CASSYGQANTGELFF. In DNA form, the CDR3 reads TGTGCCAGCAGTTACGGACAGGCGAACACCGGGGAGCTGTTTTTT.

V is TRBV12-3 or TRBV12-4 and J is TRBJ1-1; D is possibly TRBD1 (5 bases). This CDR3 spans 12 amino acids. The V end lost 8 bases, the J end lost 5 bases, and 12 bases lay between the germline ends. CDR3 DNA: TGTGCCAGCGCGGGGGTGAGAACTGAAGCTTTCTTT. It is translated as CASAGVRTEAFF.

This chain connects TRBV7-9 to TRBJ2-7, with 9 positions matching TRBD2. Germline values: CDR1 SEHNR, CDR2 FQNEAQ (reference sequence). The CDR3 has 16 amino acids. V lost 5 bases and J lost 2; bases outside the gene matches: 10. Here the CDR3 reads CASSRRRTSETYEQYF. The CDR3 bases are TGTGCCAGCAGCCGTCGACGGACTAGCGAAACCTACGAGCAGTACTTC. Supplemented by reference TRBV7-9 and TRBJ2-7, the full variable domain reads DTGVSQNPRHKITKRGQNVTFRCDPISEHNRLYWYRQTLGQGPEFLTYFQNEAQLEKSRLLSDRFSAERPKGSFSTLEIQRTEQGDSAMYLCASSRRRTSETYEQYFGPGTRLTVT.

V is TRBV11-1 and J is TRBJ2-1; no firm D call. CDR3 length: 13 amino acids. Germline CDR1 reads SGHAT; CDR2 reads FQDESV (reference sequence). Trimming stripped 1 base from V and 10 bases from J, with 11 bases between. DNA of the CDR3: TGTGCCAGCAGCTTAGGTCTTCCAGAAGAGCAGTTCTTC. It is translated as CASSLGLPEEQFF.

This clone was detected only once. The chain carries TRBV19 and TRBJ1-2; no clear D gene. The CDR3 covers 13 residues. Germline V gene lookup returns CDR1 LNHDA and CDR2 SQIVND (reference sequence). Trimming removed 4 bases at V and 5 bases at J, with 11 bases between. The DNA of the CDR3 is TGTGCCAGTAGTAATTCAGGATCGTATGGCTACACCTTC. Translation gives CASSNSGSYGYTF.

This chain connects TRBV28 to TRBJ1-3, with a weak D call TRBD1 (5 bases). Trimming removed 4 bases from V and 7 bases from J, with 14 bases in between. Per germline, CDR1 MDHEN and CDR2 SYDVKM. This CDR3 is 14 amino acids long. CDR3 coding DNA: TGTGCCAGCAGTTCGGGGCGGGACGGGAACACCATATATTTT. It specifies CASSSGRDGNTIYF.

This chain joins TRBV6-1 and TRBJ2-7; 7 bases are a match to TRBD1. Germline V gene sequence: CDR1 MNHNS, CDR2 SASEGT. CDR3 length equals 15 residues. V lost 2 bases and J lost 2; bases outside the gene matches: 6. The CDR3: CASSELGTVPYEQYF. The CDR3 region has the DNA TGTGCCAGCAGTGAATTAGGGACAGTCCCCTACGAGCAGTACTTC.

The rearrangement uses TRBV5-1 and TRBJ2-3; the D is unclear. Trimming cost V 4 bases and J 1 base, with 10 bases left between them. The CDR3 contains 14 residues. Germline loops: CDR1 SGHRS, CDR2 YFSETQ. The chain's CDR3 is CASSPLSGTDTQYF. The CDR3 DNA reads as TGCGCCAGCAGCCCGCTGAGTGGCACAGATACGCAGTATTTT.